One and the same sample provided the 9 T cell receptor beta chains below, sequenced in a study of blood T cell repertoires in COVID-19. Using immunoSEQ multiplex PCR, the repertoire was profiled, and TCRdb retains in-frame clones only, with some absent. The sample has around 110,000 clones, roughly 79% seen once. Sequenced sample: peripheral blood. Receptor source: a man aged 65-85 years with active or convalescent COVID-19.

The chain has TRBV3-1 (or the pseudogene TRBV3-2) and TRBJ2-1; TRBD2 matches at 14 bases. The V gene's germline CDR1 is LGHDT and CDR2 YNNKEL (reference sequence). Losses at the gene ends were 1 base for V and 7 bases for J; bases not matched to a gene: 0. The CDR3 spans 15 residues. Written as DNA, the CDR3 is TGTGCCAGCAGCCAAGGGACTAGCGGGGGGAATGAGCAGTTCTTC. It is translated as CASSQGTSGGNEQFF.

The V gene is TRBV6-2 or TRBV6-3, the J gene TRBJ2-3; D perhaps matches TRBD1 (6 bases). Trimming cost V 8 bases and J 0 bases, with 15 bases left between them. The CDR3 is 15 residues long. Germline-derived CDR1 and CDR2 are MNHEY and SVGEGT. As DNA, the CDR3 is TGTGCCAGCCGTTGGGGGCAGACTAGCACAGATACGCAGTATTTT. It specifies CASRWGQTSTDTQYF.

The rearrangement joins TRBV7-2 to TRBJ2-2; 9 bases align to TRBD2. The ends lost 0 bases at V and 1 base at J; junction bases unmatched: 3. The CDR3 consists of 17 residues. Germline values: CDR1 SGHTA, CDR2 FQGNSA. The CDR3 nucleotides are TGTGCCAGCAGCTTAGCGGTAGCGGGAGAGAACACCGGGGAGCTGTTTTTT. Translated, it gives CASSLAVAGENTGELFF. The full variable domain, rest sourced from reference TRBV7-2 and TRBJ2-2, is GAGVSQSPSNKVTEKGKDVELRCDPISGHTALYWYRQSLGQGLEFLIYFQGNSAPDKSGLPSDRFSAERTGGSVSTLTIQRTQQEDSAVYLCASSLAVAGENTGELFFGEGSRLTVL.

J is TRBJ1-1 and V is TRBV6-2 or TRBV6-3, with 7 bases lining up with TRBD1. The CDR3 consists of 14 residues. The V segment lost 4 bases and the J segment 1 base; nucleotides outside the gene matches: 3. Germline V gene sequence: CDR1 MNHEY, CDR2 SVGEGT. The CDR3 bases are TGTGCCAGCAGTTTCGGGACAGAGAACACTGAAGCTTTCTTT. This gives the protein CASSFGTENTEAFF.

The rearrangement uses TRBV28 and TRBJ2-6; D is unresolved. CDR1 is MDHEN and CDR2 is SYDVKM in the germline V gene. Trimming took off 2 bases at V and 4 bases at J, with 9 bases between the two ends. The CDR3 contains 15 residues. The CDR3 bases are TGTGCCAGCAGTTTAGGCGGTGCAGGGGCCAACGTCCTGACTTTC. Its protein product is CASSLGGAGANVLTF.

The chain has TRBV4-1 and TRBJ1-5; D remains unclear. Per germline, CDR1 MGHRA and CDR2 YSYEKL. The CDR3 is made up of 15 amino acids. With 0 bases removed from V and 0 bases from J, the gap between germline ends came to 6 bases. CDR3 sequence (DNA): TGCGCCAGCAGCCAAGATCCCAGTAGCAATCAGCCCCAGCATTTT. Its translation: CASSQDPSSNQPQHF.

This chain uses TRBV13 with TRBJ2-7, with 10 nucleotides matching TRBD2. Germline V gene sequence: CDR1 PRHDT, CDR2 FYEKMQ (reference sequence). The CDR3 is made up of 18 amino acids. After removal of 0 bases from V and 3 bases from J, the junction contained 11 bases not matched to a gene. This chain's CDR3 is CASSLGSASGGPSYEQYF. Written as DNA, the CDR3 is TGTGCCAGCAGCTTAGGTTCCGCTAGCGGGGGCCCAAGCTACGAGCAGTACTTC. The full variable domain, with the rest looked up from reference TRBV13 and TRBJ2-7, is AAGVIQSPRHLIKEKRETATLKCYPIPRHDTVYWYQQGPGQDPQFLISFYEKMQSDKGSIPDRFSAQQFSDYHSELNMSSLELGDSALYFCASSLGSASGGPSYEQYFGPGTRLTVT.

The chain is built from TRBV5-1 and TRBJ2-2; D is perhaps TRBD1 (5 bases). Trimming stripped 2 bases from V and 3 bases from J, with 14 bases between. The CDR3 runs 16 residues. CDR1 and CDR2 from the germline V gene are SGHRS and YFSETQ. CDR3 coding DNA: TGCGCCAGCAGCTTTAGTCCCCAGGGCGACACCGGGGAGCTGTTTTTT. It encodes CASSFSPQGDTGELFF. Drawing the rest from reference TRBV5-1 and TRBJ2-2, the complete variable domain is KAGVTQTPRYLIKTRGQQVTLSCSPISGHRSVSWYQQTPGQGLQFLFEYFSETQRNKGNFPGRFSGRQFSNSRSEMNVSTLELGDSALYLCASSFSPQGDTGELFFGEGSRLTVL.

J is TRBJ2-2 and V is TRBV5-6; D is possibly TRBD2 (6 bases). The V end lost 4 bases, the J end lost 1 base, and 14 bases lay between the germline ends. Germline V lookup: CDR1 SGHDT, CDR2 YYEEEE. This CDR3 has 16 amino acids. CDR3 DNA: TGTGCCAGCAGCCCCTGGACTATCCGGAACACCGGGGAGCTGTTTTTT. This translates into CASSPWTIRNTGELFF.